This T cell receptor beta chain was documented in a study of cytomegalovirus exposure and HLA in healthy donors. With regard to this clone: Its target is unknown.

V was clipped by 4 bases and J by 2 bases; unmatched bases: 7. The CDR3 runs to 18 residues. Germline V gene sequence: CDR1 SGHNT, CDR2 YENEEA. General study results and limits: It was taken for granted in presence/absence analyses that sequencing depth across donors was roughly uniform.

Use of 60 Vbeta and 13 Jbeta primers characterized the PCR. The assay was immunoSEQ multiplex PCR, and TCRdb's table has in-frame clones only and misses some. This table has around 140,000 clones, roughly 70% appearing once. This sequence was found in a man in his fifties or sixties in good health and CMV-seropositive. The J gene is TRBJ2-5, the V gene TRBV11-3, with 16 bases identical to TRBD2. The sample was PBMCs. Here the CDR3 DNA reads TGTGCCAGCAGCTCAGGGACTAGCGGGGGGGACATGCAAGAGACCCAGTACTTC. Its protein is CASSSGTSGGDMQETQYF.